One and the same sample provided the 13 T cell receptor beta chains below, sequenced in a study of spatial heterogeneity in lung cancer. From the 5' RACE reads, TCRdb called clonotypes with MiXCR, one entry per CDR3 protein. The sample lists some 39,000 distinct CDR3 sequences, under 7.5% seen once, with 43% in the top ten. Time point given: sample taken at primary tumor resection. The sample in question was PBMCs, obtained at surgery. The receptors originated from a female donor with early-stage non-small cell lung cancer.

This clonotype was counted many times. The gene calls are TRBV3-1 and TRBJ2-7; the match to TRBD2 covers 7 bases. V lost 6 bases to trimming and J lost 3 bases; unmatched junction nucleotides: 5. The CDR3 is 13 residues long. The V gene's germline CDR1 is LGHDT and CDR2 YNNKEL (reference sequence). The CDR3 nucleotides read TGTGCCAGCAGTCGACTAGCCGACTACGAGCAGTACTTC. Amino acids: CASSRLADYEQYF.

This clonotype was counted between two and nine times. The chain combines TRBV12-5 with TRBJ2-5; no definite D call. The germline V gene encodes CDR1 LGHNT and CDR2 FRNRAP. The CDR3 extends over 12 amino acids. V gave up 2 bases and J gave up 5 bases, with 6 bases separating them. This CDR3 reads CASGLRPETQYF. The CDR3 region has the DNA TGTGCTAGTGGTTTGAGACCGGAGACCCAGTACTTC.

There are a few counts of this clonotype. The V gene is TRBV20-1, the J gene TRBJ2-1, with TRBD2 as a possible D gene (6 bases). The length of the CDR3 is 16 residues. Germline V gives CDR1 DFQATT, CDR2 SNEGSKA (reference sequence). Between the trimmed V and J ends, which lost 2 bases and 7 bases, there was a span of 21 bases. CDR3 in amino acids: CSARFPNSPSGNEQFF. The CDR3 DNA reads TGCAGTGCTAGATTCCCAAACTCACCAAGCGGGAATGAGCAGTTCTTC.

This clonotype was picked up many times. The chain is built from TRBV12-3 or TRBV12-4 and TRBJ1-2, with TRBD1 as a possible D gene (6 bases). The CDR3 sequence is 15 residues long. V dropped 5 bases and J dropped 8 bases, with 21 bases sitting between them. The DNA of the CDR3 is TGTGCCAGCAGTCCTTTAGGGGGGAAATCGGGCGGCTACACCTTC. This codes for CASSPLGGKSGGYTF.

This clonotype was recorded many times. The chain has TRBV20-1 and TRBJ2-1, with a weak D call TRBD2 (5 bases). This CDR3 is built from 12 residues. Trimming left V 6 bases short and J 5 bases short, with 11 bases between. Germline values: CDR1 DFQATT, CDR2 SNEGSKA (reference sequence). Written as DNA, the CDR3 is TGCAGTGCCATTACTAGAAACAATGAGCAGTTCTTC. It encodes CSAITRNNEQFF.

This clonotype was observed at least ten times. V gene TRBV7-2 combines with J gene TRBJ1-2, with D tentatively TRBD1 (6 bases). This CDR3 is built from 18 residues. The V gene's germline CDR1 is SGHTA and CDR2 FQGNSA. V lost 5 bases, J lost 0 bases, and 22 bases lay in between. In DNA, the CDR3 is TGTGCCAGCAGCGACGATATATGGACAGCCCAAGCTAACTATGGCTACACCTTC. Translated, it gives CASSDDIWTAQANYGYTF.

This clonotype was picked up many times. The chain combines TRBV10-2 with TRBJ2-4; D remains unclear. V was shortened by 4 bases and J by 0 bases, with 10 bases between the two germline ends. The CDR3 contains 15 residues. Germline V lookup: CDR1 WSHSY, CDR2 SAAADI. CDR3 region: CASSAQFLAKNIQYF. The CDR3 region has the DNA TGCGCCAGCAGTGCGCAGTTCCTAGCCAAAAACATTCAGTACTTC.

In its sample, this clonotype was seen a few times. This chain links TRBV6-1 with TRBJ2-1; tentatively, D is TRBD1 (6 bases). V gave up 8 bases and J gave up 11 bases, with 16 bases separating them. Germline V gene sequence: CDR1 MNHNS, CDR2 SASEGT. CDR3 length: 12 amino acids. CDR3 nucleotide sequence: TGTGCCAGCGAAGTCTATGGGACACAGCAGTTCTTC. It encodes CASEVYGTQQFF.

The chain carries TRBV11-2 and TRBJ2-1; 8 positions agree with TRBD1. The J segment lost 2 bases and the V segment lost 3 bases, leaving 12 bases of the junction unmatched. This CDR3 comprises 18 residues. Germline CDR1 reads SGHAT; CDR2 reads FQNNGV. The chain's CDR3 is CASSFGQGARFTYNEQFF. The CDR3 nucleotides read TGTGCCAGCAGCTTTGGGCAGGGGGCGAGATTCACCTACAATGAGCAGTTCTTC.

This sequence joins TRBV9 and TRBJ1-6; the match to TRBD1 covers 7 bases. J was trimmed by 9 bases and V by 4 bases; bases with no gene match: 10. Germline CDR1 and CDR2: SGDLS and YYNGEE. The CDR3 runs to 15 residues. CDR3 sequence: CASSPNRGRSSPLHF. Written as DNA, the CDR3 is TGTGCCAGCAGCCCGAACAGGGGAAGAAGTTCACCCCTCCACTTT. Together with reference TRBV9 and TRBJ1-6, the CDR3 gives the full variable domain: DSGVTQTPKHLITATGQRVTLRCSPRSGDLSVYWYQQSLDQGLQFLIQYYNGEERAKGNILERFSAQQFPDLHSELNLSSLELGDSALYFCASSPNRGRSSPLHFGNGTRLTVT.

This clonotype has a handful of counts. CDR3 in DNA: TGTGCCAGCAGCAGACTACACCCGGGACAGGGAAACACCATATATTTT. As protein: CASSRLHPGQGNTIYF. The genes are TRBV11-2 and TRBJ1-3; 7 positions match TRBD1. The CDR3 has 16 amino acids. The V segment lost 5 bases and the J segment 4 bases; nucleotides outside the gene matches: 11. Germline V gene lookup returns CDR1 SGHAT and CDR2 FQNNGV.

This clonotype has ten or more counts. The V call is TRBV9, the J call TRBJ2-5; a weak D match, TRBD2 (5 bases). This CDR3 spans 13 amino acids. The V end lost 0 bases, the J end lost 4 bases, and 7 bases lay between the germline ends. Germline lookup yields CDR1 SGDLS and CDR2 YYNGEE. CDR3: CASSVDEGETQYF. The DNA for the CDR3 is TGTGCCAGCAGCGTAGACGAGGGAGAGACCCAGTACTTC.

This clonotype was picked up many times. The chain carries TRBV5-1 and TRBJ2-5; D remains unclear. The CDR3 covers 16 residues. The V gene lost 4 bases and the J gene lost 5 bases, with 21 bases spanning the gap. Germline values: CDR1 SGHRS, CDR2 YFSETQ. The CDR3 region has the DNA TGCGCCAGCAGCCGTTACCCGATTAAACAGATGGAGACCCAGTACTTC. Translated: CASSRYPIKQMETQYF.